This paragraph covers one T cell receptor (beta chain) sequence. Original processing methods: Reference gene primer amplification gave estimated nucleated cell counts. The repertoire was sequenced with immunoSEQ multiplex PCR; TCRdb's copy has only in-frame clones and lacks some. That table is the source of V, J and clone size, and D and trimming were worked out from the DNA. The sample has around 95,000 clones, around four fifths seen once. The entry originates in a study of blood T cell repertoires in COVID-19. Study context: PBMCs, B-cell-depleted T cells, or T cells were the source of the cDNA or gDNA that made up the material.

The CDR3 covers 13 residues. V was pared by 0 bases and J by 9 bases, with 9 bases between. CDR1 and CDR2 from the germline V gene are LGHDT and YNNKEL (reference sequence). The sample was peripheral blood. The TCR sequence derives from a man in his fifties with active or convalescent COVID-19. This chain connects TRBV3-1 (or the pseudogene TRBV3-2) to TRBJ1-5, with D unclear. In nucleotides, the CDR3 is TGTGCCAGCAGCCAAGACATTCTGGCGCCCCAGCATTTT. Protein sequence: CASSQDILAPQHF.